This T cell receptor beta chain was recorded in a study of T cells after yellow fever vaccination (dated by TCRdb to between 2018 and 2021). At the level of the whole study: The SMART-Seq v4 Ultra Low Input RNA kit was used to prepare libraries from fractions with low cell numbers. Bulk PBMC replicates and cell subsets were isolated from blood drawn at multiple timepoints before and after both primary and secondary immunization. Two healthy male donors, one aged 18 to 30 and one aged 30 to 40 years, made up the cohort. To follow T-cell clones before and after both primary and booster YFV17D yellow fever vaccination, bulk TCR alpha and beta repertoires underwent longitudinal sequencing.

The reads were generated on an Illumina NovaSeq 6000. TCR cDNA was synthesized by 5'RACE template switching, which introduced a universal primer site and unique molecular identifiers. cDNA synthesis was primed from both the TCR alpha and TCR beta constant segments. Two PCR steps were used to amplify libraries, with sample barcodes and sequencing adapters being added in the second step. Sequencing of libraries was done on Illumina HiSeq 2500 (2x100 bp) or NovaSeq (2x150 bp). The study's processing was this. MIGEC handled demultiplexing of reads and collapsing into UMI consensus sequences, while MiXCR performed V(D)J alignment. Clonotypes responding to the vaccine were identified with edgeR on replicate PBMC samples, with the criteria of FDR below 0.01 and a log2 fold change above 5 up to day 15. Each bulk clonotype was labeled CD4 or CD8 based on which sequenced repertoire, CD4 or CD8, contained the clonotype at higher abundance. TCRdb redid the processing of the public reads, applying fastp at Q25 and MiXCR, and retained in-frame beta chains. Under each unique CDR3 protein, matching rows form one entry showing the most common genes and DNA. The V and J calls were determined by TCRdb, not by the authors. The sample includes a few hundred thousand distinct CDR3 sequences, with 3.5% to 4.5% observed a single time. The ten largest make up less than 25% of the sample.

Note on this clonotype: Its antigen is unknown. No base qualities exist here, and no much larger clone lies one base off it.

Looking up the germline V gene (reference sequence) yields CDR1 SGHNT and CDR2 YYREEE. V is pared back by 5 bases and J by 6 bases, with 13 bases lying between the germline termini. The CDR3 starts with the cysteine, ends with the phenylalanine, and has 13 residues. The CDR3 DNA has 39 bases and is translated from base 1. This specimen's treatment or condition label, interpreted: live attenuated yellow fever vaccine strain. At every blood-draw timepoint, two biological replicates of bulk PBMCs were collected. A standard Ficoll-Paque protocol was used to isolate PBMCs from peripheral blood. TriZol was used to extract RNA from bulk PBMCs, from CD4 and CD8 fractions, and from dextramer-positive and dextramer-negative fractions. Broad study findings and their caveats: The study included only two donors, which limits how far the findings can be generalized. FACS-sorted repertoires could contain abundant contaminating clonotypes from the bulk population, so computational filtering was required. Compared with the primary T-cell response, the secondary T-cell response was weaker but faster, peaking on day 5 rather than day 15. Most clones expanded after primary vaccination were re-detected after the booster (almost 98% of CD4 and around 88% of CD8), suggesting broad memory maintenance. A small share of clonotypes occurred in both CD4 and CD8 compartments, likely arising from convergent recombination.

The rearrangement combines TRBV5-4 with TRBJ2-3, with no reliable assignment of the D segment. The sequenced sample was PBMCs, obtained 5 days after the yellow fever booster vaccination. This TCR was recovered from a man between 18 and 35 years old who received the YFV17D yellow fever vaccine. The CDR3 region reads CASRLGATDTQYF. The DNA reads TGTGCCAGCAGGCTAGGTGCCACGGATACGCAGTATTTT.